The clone carrying this T cell receptor (beta chain) was seen a handful of times. Its antigen remains unidentified. Germline-derived CDR1 and CDR2 are MRHNA and SNTAGT. V trimming: 7 bases; J trimming: 1 base; junction bases outside the gene matches: 6. This CDR3 is 14 amino acids long. The study made its TCR cDNA through 5'RACE template switching. That step introduced a universal primer site along with UMIs. TCRdb independently ran MiXCR on the 5' RACE reads; one entry per CDR3 protein. Here the sample spans 60,000 or so distinct CDR3 sequences, roughly 6.9% being singletons. The sample comes from a study of T cells after yellow fever vaccination. Study-level points and caveats: In post-booster samples, most primary-vaccination clones reappeared (about 97% CD4, approximately 91% CD8). Abundant contaminating clonotypes from the bulk population could appear in FACS-sorted repertoires. Weaker overall was a secondary response that nonetheless peaked faster, on day 5 versus 15.

This TCR was sampled from a man aged 18 to 30 who received the YFV17D yellow fever vaccine. Source: CD8+ T cells sorted from PBMCs, taken on the day of the first yellow fever vaccination. V and J are TRBV6-4 and TRBJ1-1, with 7 bases aligning to TRBD1. In DNA form, the CDR3 reads TGTGCCAGCAACCGGGACAGAGCGAACACTGAAGCTTTCTTT. It is translated as CASNRDRANTEAFF.